Listed below are T cell receptor beta chains from one sample, sequenced in a study of CD8+ T cells in alopecia areata. Only in-frame clones appear in the TCRdb table, and some are missing; sequencing was by immunoSEQ multiplex PCR. The table shows 100,000 to 150,000 clones, with approximately 47% occurring only once. The material sequenced was NKG2D-low CD8+ T cells sorted from blood. These receptors were collected from a human donor with alopecia areata. Both conserved end residues are part of each CDR3. A D gene is named only where the DNA matches it firmly. Clone size is stated in some rows and not others, as once, few, many or a class when expanded.

>few|TRBV6-1|13|TRBJ2-1|TRBD2
CASAGDSYNEQFF
TGTGCCAGTGCGGGGGACTCCTACAATGAGCAGTTCTTC
>.|TRBV5-6|13|TRBJ2-2|.
CASSLGGVRELFF
TGTGCCAGCAGCTTGGGAGGTGTACGGGAGCTGTTTTTT
>.|TRBV6-5|12|TRBJ1-2|.
CASSAWAGGYTF
TGTGCCAGCAGTGCCTGGGCTGGTGGCTACACCTTC
>.|TRBV2|12|TRBJ2-7|.
CASSEPLNEQYF
TGTGCCAGCAGTGAACCACTTAACGAGCAGTACTTC
>.|TRBV29-1|11|TRBJ2-2|.
CSVGVTGELFF
TGCAGCGTTGGGGTCACCGGGGAGCTGTTTTTT
>few|TRBV27|15|TRBJ2-7|.
CASSSLLTLADEQYF
TGTGCCAGCAGTTCCCTCCTAACTCTCGCTGACGAGCAGTACTTC
>.|TRBV4-3|15|TRBJ2-2|TRBD1
CASSQTDRGAGELFF
TGCGCCAGCAGCCAGACGGACAGGGGTGCCGGGGAGCTGTTTTTT
>.|TRBV27|13|TRBJ2-1|.
CASSVGTDNEQFF
TGTGCCAGCAGTGTGGGGACGGACAATGAGCAGTTCTTC
>.|TRBV7-9|14|TRBJ2-1|TRBD2
CASSLESGGNEQFF
TGTGCCAGCAGCTTAGAAAGCGGGGGAAATGAGCAGTTCTTC
>.|TRBV29-1|13|TRBJ2-3|.
CSVSSQSTDTQYF
TGCAGCGTTAGTTCGCAGAGCACAGATACGCAGTATTTT
>.|TRBV11-2|15|TRBJ2-7|.
CASSSDTLGSYEQYF
TGTGCCAGCAGCTCCGACACTCTCGGTTCCTACGAGCAGTACTTC
>once|TRBV29-1|15|TRBJ2-7|TRBD2
CSVRPSGRAPFEQYF
TGCAGCGTTAGACCTAGCGGGAGGGCCCCCTTCGAGCAGTACTTC
>medium-sized|TRBV7-9|12|TRBJ1-5|.
CASSLGDQPQHF
TGTGCCAGCAGCTTGGGAGATCAGCCCCAGCATTTT
>.|TRBV29-1|13|TRBJ2-2|.
CSGDTQNTGELFF
TGCAGCGGGGACACCCAGAACACCGGGGAGCTGTTTTTT
>.|TRBV27|13|TRBJ2-7|.
CASSPKVTYEQYF
TGTGCCAGCAGCCCCAAGGTTACCTACGAGCAGTACTTC
>.|TRBV5-4|13|TRBJ2-5|.
CASRPYSQETQYF
TGTGCCAGCCGACCTTACAGCCAAGAGACCCAGTACTTC
>.|TRBV27|14|TRBJ1-2|.
CASSLTGGTSGYTF
TGTGCCAGCAGTTTGACAGGTGGGACTTCGGGCTACACCTTC
>once|TRBV30|14|TRBJ2-7|TRBD1
CAWSGTVSPYEQYF
TGTGCCTGGTCCGGGACAGTTTCCCCTTACGAGCAGTACTTC
>.|TRBV29-1|13|TRBJ2-7|.
CSVDGLAAGEQYF
TGCAGCGTTGATGGGCTAGCCGCGGGGGAGCAGTACTTC
>few|TRBV29-1|12|TRBJ2-7|TRBD1
CSVGTGPYEQYF
TGCAGCGTTGGGACAGGACCCTACGAGCAGTACTTC
>.|TRBV29-1|13|TRBJ1-1|.
CSVESGPLYEAFF
TGCAGCGTTGAATCGGGCCCTCTATATGAAGCTTTCTTT
>.|TRBV5-6|13|TRBJ2-1|.
CASSLDMGIEQFF
TGTGCCAGCAGCTTGGACATGGGCATCGAGCAGTTCTTC
>.|TRBV9|19|TRBJ2-1|TRBD2
CASSVAPKIAGGPYNEQFF
TGTGCCAGCAGCGTAGCCCCAAAAATCGCGGGAGGGCCCTACAATGAGCAGTTCTTC
>.|TRBV27|11|TRBJ2-2|.
CASSHTGELFF
TGTGCCAGCAGCCACACCGGGGAGCTGTTTTTT
>.|TRBV7-6|15|TRBJ2-1|.
CASSLGREMYNEQFF
TGTGCCAGCAGCTTGGGCAGGGAGATGTACAATGAGCAGTTCTTC
>.|TRBV29-1|13|TRBJ2-7|.
CSVELGGAHEQYF
TGCAGCGTGGAGCTTGGTGGGGCCCACGAGCAGTACTTC
>.|TRBV29-1|14|TRBJ2-2|.
CSVVWDLNTGELFF
TGCAGCGTTGTTTGGGACTTAAACACCGGGGAGCTGTTTTTT
>.|TRBV30|15|TRBJ2-7|TRBD1
CAWSVGQGAAYEQYF
TGTGCCTGGAGTGTTGGACAGGGGGCTGCATACGAGCAGTACTTC
>.|TRBV5-1|14|TRBJ2-7|TRBD1
CASSRQGDSYEQYF
TGCGCCAGCAGCCGACAGGGGGATTCCTACGAGCAGTACTTC
>.|TRBV29-1|11|TRBJ2-7|TRBD1
CSVATGAEQYF
TGCAGCGTTGCCACAGGGGCCGAGCAGTACTTC
>.|TRBV30|14|TRBJ2-1|.
CAWSVAGGGNEQFF
TGTGCCTGGAGTGTTGCCGGAGGCGGGAATGAGCAGTTCTTC
>.|TRBV6-6|12|TRBJ1-1|.
CASRDSITEAFF
TGTGCCAGCAGGGACAGTATCACTGAAGCTTTCTTT
>.|TRBV29-1|11|TRBJ2-1|.
CSGSTYNEQFF
TGCAGCGGCTCAACCTACAATGAGCAGTTCTTC
>few|TRBV29-1|8|TRBJ1-1|.
CSSEEAFF
TGCAGTTCGGAAGAAGCTTTCTTT
>.|TRBV28|13|TRBJ2-1|.
CASSFGSGYEQFF
.
>.|TRBV30|11|TRBJ1-1|.
CAWNANTEAFF
TGTGCCTGGAACGCTAACACTGAAGCTTTCTTT
>few|TRBV4-1|15|TRBJ2-1|TRBD1
CASSPIGTGDNEQFF
TGCGCCAGCAGCCCCATTGGGACAGGGGACAATGAGCAGTTCTTC
>.|TRBV19|14|TRBJ2-1|.
CASSFGGHGNEQFF
TGTGCCAGTAGTTTCGGGGGGCATGGGAATGAGCAGTTCTTC
>few|TRBV4-1|16|TRBJ2-4|TRBD2
CASSQAREGPKDIQYF
TGCGCCAGCAGCCAAGCGCGGGAGGGCCCGAAGGACATTCAGTACTTC
>.|TRBV27|16|TRBJ1-6|.
CASSRGARDSNSPLHF
TGTGCCAGCAGCCGCGGGGCGAGGGACTCTAATTCACCCCTCCACTTT
>few|TRBV6-1|15|TRBJ2-3|TRBD1
CASSTGTGVPDTQYF
TGTGCCAGCAGTACCGGGACAGGGGTGCCAGATACGCAGTATTTT
>few|TRBV14|17|TRBJ2-2|.
CASSQGWERRASGELFF
TGTGCCAGCAGCCAAGGGTGGGAACGGAGAGCCTCCGGGGAGCTGTTTTTT
>.|TRBV5-1|13|TRBJ2-3|.
CASSSTRTDTQYF
TGCGCCAGCAGCTCGACGCGCACAGATACGCAGTATTTT
>.|TRBV29-1|17|TRBJ2-2|.
CSVETGPTTANTGELFF
TGCAGCGTTGAAACGGGGCCCACCACAGCTAACACCGGGGAGCTGTTTTTT
>few|TRBV29-1|13|TRBJ2-2|.
CSVGGWGTGELFF
TGCAGCGTTGGGGGCTGGGGCACCGGGGAGCTGTTTTTT
>.|TRBV29-1|14|TRBJ2-7|.
CSVEDQGELYEQYF
TGCAGCGTTGAAGATCAGGGTGAGCTGTACGAGCAGTACTTC
>.|TRBV5-1|13|TRBJ2-1|.
CASRPQGNDEQFF
TGCGCCAGCAGGCCACAGGGTAACGATGAGCAGTTCTTC
>.|TRBV27|15|TRBJ2-7|TRBD1
CASSWTGGGRAEQYF
TGTGCTAGCAGTTGGACAGGGGGCGGGCGGGCCGAGCAGTACTTC
>.|TRBV4-1|15|TRBJ1-1|TRBD1
CASSQVTGGGTEAFF
TGCGCCAGCAGCCAGGTCACAGGGGGCGGCACTGAAGCTTTCTTT
>.|TRBV29-1|15|TRBJ2-7|.
CSVESSNRGAYEQYF
TGCAGCGTTGAATCCTCCAACCGGGGCGCATACGAGCAGTACTTC
>.|TRBV30|12|TRBJ2-7|.
CAWSGRSHEQYF
TGTGCCTGGAGTGGCAGATCGCACGAGCAGTACTTC
>once|TRBV13|15|TRBJ2-1|.
CASRPVASLGNEQFF
TGTGCCAGCAGGCCAGTGGCTTCTCTAGGCAATGAGCAGTTCTTC